One and the same sample provided the 31 T cell receptor beta chains below, sequenced in a study of CD8 T cells in Susac syndrome. RNA was extracted with the RNeasy kit, and a quantity of roughly 0.5 to 1 ug was reverse transcribed using random hexamers. TCRdb ran MiXCR on the immunoSEQ multiplex PCR reads and lists one entry per CDR3 protein. Of 150,000 to 200,000 distinct CDR3 sequences listed, approximately 94% were seen once; the top ten hold 0.1%. Material: CD4+ T cells from PBMCs. The source of these receptors is a human donor in good health.

The chain joins TRBV6-2 or TRBV6-3 to TRBJ1-5; D is ambiguous. The CDR3 has 12 amino acids. CDR1 MNHEY and CDR2 SVGEGT come from the germline V gene. Trimming removed 10 bases from V and 4 bases from J, with 11 bases in between. CDR3 bases: TGTGCCACCTCCGGGCCTAATCAGCCCCAGCATTTT. As protein: CATSGPNQPQHF.

The chain carries TRBV20-1 and TRBJ1-6; no clear D gene. Looked up from germline, CDR1 is DFQATT and CDR2 is SNEGSKA (reference sequence). Trimming cost V 1 base and J 8 bases, with 9 bases left between them. The CDR3 is 13 residues long. The CDR3 DNA follows: TGCAGTGCTAGAGTTCGGAGCTATTCACCCCTCCACTTT. Its translation: CSARVRSYSPLHF.

The rearrangement uses TRBV6-4 and TRBJ1-1; 7 bases fit TRBD1. The junction had 10 bases not matched to a gene; V was cut back by 4 bases and J by 5 bases. CDR1 and CDR2 from the germline V gene are MRHNA and SNTAGT. The CDR3 runs to 15 residues. The CDR3 region has the DNA TGTGCCAGCAGTGTGGGTACAGGGGTCGGAACTGAAGCTTTCTTT. It is translated as CASSVGTGVGTEAFF.

This clonotype was recorded only once. This chain connects TRBV7-9 to TRBJ2-7; TRBD1 aligns across 7 bases. CDR1 SEHNR and CDR2 FQNEAQ come from the germline V gene (reference sequence). The CDR3 consists of 12 residues. The trim removed 5 bases at V and 6 bases at J, leaving 4 bases unmatched. The CDR3 is CASSRGTAEQYF. CDR3 nucleotide sequence: TGTGCCAGCAGCCGTGGGACAGCCGAGCAGTACTTC.

The chain is built from TRBV2 and TRBJ1-1; no clear D gene. Trimming shortened V by 6 bases and J by 5 bases, and 13 bases separated the two germline ends. CDR3 size: 13 residues. From germline, CDR1 is SNHLY and CDR2 FYNNEI. The CDR3 protein is CASRYFPRTEAFF. The CDR3 region has the DNA TGTGCCAGCAGGTATTTCCCCCGGACTGAAGCTTTCTTT.

The chain couples TRBV12-3 or TRBV12-4 to TRBJ1-1; D gene ambiguous. V was trimmed by 5 bases and J by 0 bases, leaving 16 bases between them. This CDR3 spans 16 amino acids. CDR3 nucleotide sequence: TGTGCCAGCAGTACCGGGCGTTTGGGTATGAACACTGAAGCTTTCTTT. Translated, it gives CASSTGRLGMNTEAFF.

In its sample, this clonotype was seen once. The CDR3 sequence is CASSLAGKGNSPLHF. The CDR3 nucleotides are TGTGCCAGCAGCCTCGCAGGGAAGGGAAATTCACCCCTCCACTTT. The V call is TRBV7-3, the J call TRBJ1-6; possible D gene TRBD1, 5 bases. Germline CDR1 and CDR2: SGHTA and FQGTGA. V dropped 5 bases and J dropped 7 bases, with 15 bases sitting between them. The CDR3 has 15 residues.

The gene calls are TRBV13 and TRBJ1-2; tentative D call: TRBD1 (6 bases). The ends were cut back, 5 bases at V and 2 bases at J, with 18 bases in the middle. This CDR3 contains 16 residues. From germline, CDR1 is PRHDT and CDR2 FYEKMQ (reference sequence). CDR3 loop: CASSPQITGINYGYTF. CDR3 nucleotides: TGTGCCAGCAGCCCACAAATTACAGGGATCAACTATGGCTACACCTTC.

The rearrangement joins TRBV4-1 to TRBJ2-1; 10 bases fit TRBD2. The J segment lost 0 bases and the V segment lost 1 base, leaving 0 bases of the junction unmatched. Germline V gene sequence: CDR1 MGHRA, CDR2 YSYEKL. This CDR3 region has 16 residues. The CDR3 nucleotides read TGCGCCAGCAGCCAAGTAGCGGGGGGCTCCTACAATGAGCAGTTCTTC. As protein: CASSQVAGGSYNEQFF.

The V call is TRBV5-1, the J call TRBJ1-1; perhaps TRBD1 as D (6 bases). The CDR3 has 18 residues. Germline lookup yields CDR1 SGHRS and CDR2 YFSETQ. V was shortened by 4 bases and J by 5 bases, with 27 bases between the two germline ends. Here the CDR3 reads CASSVTGTSGSSWTEAFF. Here the CDR3 DNA reads TGCGCCAGCAGCGTGACAGGCACCTCAGGCTCGTCGTGGACTGAAGCTTTCTTT.

The gene calls are TRBV20-1 and TRBJ2-7; 7 bases match TRBD1. The CDR3 extends over 15 amino acids. The germline V gene encodes CDR1 DFQATT and CDR2 SNEGSKA (reference sequence). J gave up 3 bases and V 0 bases, and 8 bases lay outside the gene matches. The CDR3 protein is CSAREDRSDFYEQYV. The CDR3 region has the DNA TGCAGTGCTAGAGAGGACAGGTCGGACTTCTACGAGCAGTACGTC.

This clonotype turned up a few times. The V and J genes are TRBV29-1 and TRBJ2-2; 10 nucleotides match TRBD1. V was pared by 7 bases and J by 4 bases, with 3 bases of the junction left unmatched. The CDR3 extends over 13 amino acids. Germline lookup yields CDR1 SQVTM and CDR2 ANQGSEA. The CDR3 reads CSARTGGTGELFF. Here the CDR3 DNA reads TGCAGCGCTAGGACAGGGGGCACCGGGGAGCTGTTTTTT.

This clonotype appeared once. The genes are TRBV4-1 and TRBJ1-6, with D uncertain. V lost 0 bases, J lost 1 base, and 4 bases lay in between. Germline CDR1 is MGHRA and CDR2 is YSYEKL. The CDR3 runs to 15 residues. CDR3 in DNA: TGCGCCAGCAGCCAAGAGGCATCCTATAATTCACCCCTCCACTTT. Protein sequence: CASSQEASYNSPLHF.

CDR3 DNA sequence: TGTGCCAGCAGCCGATCCCCTCGGGGCGGGGAGCTGTTTTTT. Translated: CASSRSPRGGELFF. The V and J genes are TRBV7-2 and TRBJ2-2; maybe TRBD2 (5 bases). This CDR3 is 14 amino acids long. Germline CDR1 and CDR2: SGHTA and FQGNSA. Between the trimmed V and J ends, which lost 5 bases and 7 bases, there was a span of 14 bases.

This sequence joins TRBV4-3 and TRBJ2-5; 7 bases align to TRBD2. V lost 0 bases and J lost 4; bases outside the gene matches: 5. The CDR3 consists of 15 residues. Germline values: CDR1 LGHNA, CDR2 YSLEER. The CDR3 is CASSQEGRGPETQYF. CDR3 sequence (DNA): TGCGCCAGCAGCCAAGAAGGGAGGGGCCCAGAGACCCAGTACTTC.

The chain employs TRBV11-1 and TRBJ2-7, with 7 bases aligning to TRBD1. The CDR3 covers 16 residues. Germline V lookup: CDR1 SGHAT, CDR2 FQDESV (reference sequence). After removal of 3 bases from V and 0 bases from J, the junction contained 8 bases not matched to a gene. The CDR3, as DNA: TGTGCCAGCAGCTTGTTGTTCGGACAGGTCTCCTACGAGCAGTACTTC. Protein sequence: CASSLLFGQVSYEQYF. The whole variable domain, remainder taken from reference TRBV11-1 and TRBJ2-7, is EAEVAQSPRYKITEKSQAVAFWCDPISGHATLYWYRQILGQGPELLVQFQDESVVDDSQLPKDRFSAERLKGVDSTLKIQPAELGDSAMYLCASSLLFGQVSYEQYFGPGTRLTVT.

This chain connects TRBV6-2 or TRBV6-3 to TRBJ2-7; D remains unclear. The CDR3 is made up of 14 amino acids. Trimming left V 5 bases short and J 0 bases short, with 11 bases between. Germline-derived CDR1 and CDR2 are MNHEY and SVGEGT. DNA for the CDR3: TGTGCCAGCAGTCCTAACCATTTCTCCTACGAGCAGTACGTC. Translating gives CASSPNHFSYEQYV.

The genes are TRBV23-1 and TRBJ2-5, with D perhaps matching TRBD2 (6 bases). TRBV23-1 is an open reading frame, and its role is uncertain. The CDR3 covers 17 residues. The germline V and J ends were trimmed by 0 bases and 1 base, with 15 bases remaining between them. CDR3 bases: TGCGCCAGCAGTCAATCGGCCCGGGAGCCCAGCCAAGAGACCCAGTACTTC. Residues: CASSQSAREPSQETQYF.

In DNA, the CDR3 is TGTGCCAGCTCCTACCAAGGAAGGGGAATAAATCAGCCCCAGCATTTT. Residues: CASSYQGRGINQPQHF. The rearrangement links TRBV18 to TRBJ1-5; D may be TRBD1 (5 bases). Germline-derived CDR1 and CDR2 are KGHSH and LQKENI. V was clipped by 6 bases and J by 4 bases, with 19 bases between them. The CDR3 sequence is 16 residues long.

The rearrangement uses TRBV2 and TRBJ1-2, with D maybe TRBD1 (5 bases). Germline V gene lookup returns CDR1 SNHLY and CDR2 FYNNEI. This CDR3 region has 12 residues. Trimming stripped 10 bases from V and 5 bases from J, with 14 bases between. The CDR3 sequence: CANTERGYGYTF. DNA for the CDR3: TGTGCCAACACCGAGAGGGGATATGGCTACACCTTC. The variable domain in full, with the rest retrieved from reference TRBV2 and TRBJ1-2, is EPEVTQTPSHQVTQMGQEVILRCVPISNHLYFYWYRQILGQKVEFLVSFYNNEISEKSEIFDDQFSVERPDGSNFTLKIRSTKLEDSAMYFCANTERGYGYTFGSGTRLTVV.

The genes are TRBV18 and TRBJ2-7, with TRBD1 matching 8 bases. This CDR3 has 13 residues. Germline-derived CDR1 and CDR2 are KGHSH and LQKENI. V lost 3 bases, J lost 3 bases, and 1 base stayed unmatched. As DNA, the CDR3 is TGTGCCAGCTCACCGGGACAGGACTACGAGCAGTACTTC. Translated: CASSPGQDYEQYF.

The genes are TRBV5-4 and TRBJ1-2; maybe TRBD1 (6 bases). The ends were cut back, 0 bases at V and 4 bases at J, with 7 bases in the middle. This CDR3 is 13 amino acids long. The germline gives CDR1 SGHNT, CDR2 YYREEE (reference sequence). The chain's CDR3 is CASSLEDSYGYTF. Written as DNA, the CDR3 is TGTGCCAGCAGCTTGGAGGACAGCTATGGCTACACCTTC. Variable domain in full (rest from reference TRBV5-4 and TRBJ1-2): ETGVTQSPTHLIKTRGQQVTLRCSSQSGHNTVSWYQQALGQGPQFIFQYYREEENGRGNFPPRFSGLQFPNYSSELNVNALELDDSALYLCASSLEDSYGYTFGSGTRLTVV.

V and J are TRBV7-8 and TRBJ2-3, with 7 bases identical to TRBD1. Germline CDR1 SGHVS, CDR2 FQNEAQ. The V segment lost 5 bases and the J segment 2 bases; nucleotides outside the gene matches: 4. The length of the CDR3 is 14 residues. The CDR3 sequence is CASSRDSLTDTQYF. In DNA, the CDR3 is TGTGCCAGCAGCCGGGACAGCCTCACAGATACGCAGTATTTT.

This rearrangement joins TRBV12-3 or TRBV12-4 to TRBJ2-5, with 12 bases matching TRBD2. This CDR3 spans 15 amino acids. The V segment lost 8 bases and the J segment 5 bases; nucleotides outside the gene matches: 9. The CDR3 DNA reads TGTGCCAGCCAGGGGCTAGCGGGGGGGCAGGAGACCCAGTACTTC. It translates to CASQGLAGGQETQYF.

The chain is built from TRBV19 and TRBJ2-2; D is undetermined. V was cut by 4 bases and J by 7 bases, with 10 bases left in between. The CDR3 runs 13 residues. Germline values: CDR1 LNHDA, CDR2 SQIVND (reference sequence). The CDR3 loop is CASSRPFSGELFF. The CDR3 bases are TGTGCCAGTAGTAGGCCCTTTAGCGGGGAGCTGTTTTTT.

The sample holds one count of this clonotype. The V call is TRBV29-1, the J call TRBJ1-1; TRBD1 matches 7 bases. Trimming removed 6 bases from V and 4 bases from J; junction bases left unmatched: 8. This CDR3 region has 13 residues. Germline assignment: CDR1 SQVTM and CDR2 ANQGSEA. CDR3 residues: CSVTQGGSTEAFF. The CDR3 coding sequence is TGCAGCGTGACCCAGGGGGGGAGCACTGAAGCTTTCTTT.

The V call is TRBV14, the J call TRBJ2-5, with TRBD1 identical over 10 bases. V lost 4 bases, J lost 5 bases, and 7 bases stayed unmatched. CDR3 length equals 15 residues. Germline V lookup: CDR1 SGHDN, CDR2 FVKESK. CDR3 DNA: TGTGCCAGCAGCCGACCGGGACAGGGGTCGGAGACCCAGTACTTC. Residues: CASSRPGQGSETQYF.

The rearrangement joins TRBV28 to TRBJ2-3; no definite D call. This CDR3 comprises 14 residues. Germline CDR1 MDHEN, CDR2 SYDVKM. V was cut by 3 bases and J by 4 bases, with 11 bases left in between. The DNA of the CDR3 is TGTGCCAGCAGTTTGCCGGTCGGCCCAGATACGCAGTATTTT. This gives the protein CASSLPVGPDTQYF.

The rearrangement links TRBV7-3 to TRBJ2-7, with TRBD2 identical over 8 bases. CDR1 is SGHTA, CDR2 FQGTGA, per germline. V lost 5 bases, J lost 3 bases, and 9 bases stayed unmatched. The CDR3 covers 15 residues. CDR3 residues: CASSPSGGRDYEQYF. CDR3 coding DNA: TGTGCCAGCAGCCCAAGCGGGGGCCGAGACTACGAGCAGTACTTC.

This chain joins TRBV28 and TRBJ1-1, with a possible D match to TRBD1 (5 bases). The length of the CDR3 is 15 residues. Germline V gives CDR1 MDHEN, CDR2 SYDVKM. V lost 5 bases and J 2 bases, leaving 15 bases between the germline ends. For the CDR3, the DNA is TGTGCCAGCAGTCCAGGGATATCGCGAAACACTGAAGCTTTCTTT. This gives the protein CASSPGISRNTEAFF.

The chain recombines TRBV29-1 with TRBJ2-2; the D gene could be TRBD1 or TRBD2 (5 bases each). The CDR3 loop spans 11 amino acids. Trimming took 6 bases from V and 4 from J, leaving 6 bases between them. CDR1 and CDR2 (germline): SQVTM, ANQGSEA. The CDR3 nucleotides are TGCAGCGTGGGGGTCACCGGGGAGCTGTTTTTT. Amino acid sequence: CSVGVTGELFF.